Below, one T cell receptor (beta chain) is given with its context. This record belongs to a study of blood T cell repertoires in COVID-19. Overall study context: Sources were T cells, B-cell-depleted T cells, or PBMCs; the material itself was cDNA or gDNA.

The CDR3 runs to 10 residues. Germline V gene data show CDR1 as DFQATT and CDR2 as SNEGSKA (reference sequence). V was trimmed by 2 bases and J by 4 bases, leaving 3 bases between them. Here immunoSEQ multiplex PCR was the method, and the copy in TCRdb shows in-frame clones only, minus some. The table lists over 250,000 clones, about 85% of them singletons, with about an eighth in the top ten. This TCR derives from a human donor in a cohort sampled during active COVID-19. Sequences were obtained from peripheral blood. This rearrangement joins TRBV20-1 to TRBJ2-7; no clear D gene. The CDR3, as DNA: TGCAGTGCTAGACTTTACGAGCAGTACTTC. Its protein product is CSARLYEQYF.